This T cell receptor beta chain was captured in a study of control samples from healthy donors and cancer patients. The CDR3 consists of 14 residues. V dropped 5 bases and J dropped 4 bases, with 14 bases sitting between them. CDR1 and CDR2 (germline): LNHNV, YYDKDF (reference sequence). The protocol was immunoSEQ multiplex PCR, while the TCRdb copy is restricted to in-frame clones and leaves out a portion. Here the sample spans 21,000 or so clones, approximately 85% being singletons. The J gene is TRBJ1-1, the V gene TRBV15, with D possibly TRBD1 on 6 matching bases. The TCR originated in a man aged 55-75 years with head and neck cancer. Sequencing input: PBMCs. For the CDR3, the DNA is TGTGCCACCAGCTCCGGGGAGGGGGGCACTGAAGCTTTCTTT. Residues: CATSSGEGGTEAFF.